These 27 T cell receptor beta chains were all obtained from the same sample, sequenced in a study of PD-L1 blockade in urothelial cancer. Assay used: immunoSEQ multiplex PCR; TCRdb lists only in-frame clones, some missing. There are tens of thousands of clones in the sample; 90% occur only once, and around 15% lies in the top ten. The sequencing used PBMCs, collected around atezolizumab (anti-PD-L1) treatment. Source of these receptors: a woman aged 60-75 years with urothelial cancer.

The genes are TRBV7-6 and TRBJ2-5; 13 positions match TRBD2. CDR1 is SGHVS and CDR2 is FNYEAQ in the germline V gene. This CDR3 spans 16 amino acids. V was pared by 0 bases and J by 4 bases, with 2 bases of the junction left unmatched. CDR3 DNA: TGTGCCAGCAGCTTAGCGGGACTAGCGGGAAGAGAGACCCAGTACTTC. Translating gives CASSLAGLAGRETQYF. The entire variable domain, with the rest obtained from reference TRBV7-6 and TRBJ2-5, is as follows: GAGVSQSPRYKVTKRGQDVALRCDPISGHVSLYWYRQALGQGPEFLTYFNYEAQQDKSGLPNDRFSAERPEGSISTLTIQRTEQRDSAMYRCASSLAGLAGRETQYFGPGTRLLVL.

J is TRBJ2-3 and V is TRBV7-2; D remains unclear. CDR3 length: 16 residues. Trimming took off 1 base at V and 4 bases at J, with 15 bases between the two ends. Germline lookup yields CDR1 SGHTA and CDR2 FQGNSA. The CDR3 reads CASSLVVSLSPDTQYF. The CDR3 DNA sequence: TGTGCCAGCAGCTTAGTAGTCTCCCTTAGTCCAGATACGCAGTATTTT. Full variable domain (rest looked up from reference TRBV7-2 and TRBJ2-3): GAGVSQSPSNKVTEKGKDVELRCDPISGHTALYWYRQSLGQGLEFLIYFQGNSAPDKSGLPSDRFSAERTGGSVSTLTIQRTQQEDSAVYLCASSLVVSLSPDTQYFGPGTRLTVL.

The table lists this clone with a count of one. The V call is TRBV7-3, the J call TRBJ2-1; 10 bases line up with TRBD2. Germline V gives CDR1 SGHTA, CDR2 FQGTGA. J gave up 8 bases and V 1 base, and 17 bases lay outside the gene matches. The CDR3 totals 19 residues. The CDR3 region has the DNA TGTGCCAGCAGCTTAAACGCTAAAGGGGGGTCTAGCGGGAGTTATGAGCAGTTCTTC. This encodes CASSLNAKGGSSGSYEQFF.

The chain uses TRBV7-9 and TRBJ2-1, with unresolved D. This CDR3 spans 11 amino acids. The V and J ends lost 5 bases and 6 bases respectively, with 5 bases between them. The germline V gene has CDR1 SEHNR and CDR2 FQNEAQ (reference sequence). The CDR3 protein is CASSRVNEQFF. CDR3 coding DNA: TGTGCCAGCAGCCGCGTCAATGAGCAGTTCTTC.

The chain is built from TRBV11-2 and TRBJ2-7; 7 bases agree with TRBD1. Trimming cost V 3 bases and J 6 bases; bases outside gene matches: 8. The CDR3 has 14 amino acids. In germline, CDR1 is SGHAT, CDR2 FQNNGV. The CDR3 sequence: CASSFDRVLGEQYF. DNA for the CDR3: TGTGCCAGCAGCTTCGACAGGGTTTTGGGCGAGCAGTACTTC. The whole variable domain, remainder taken from reference TRBV11-2 and TRBJ2-7, is EAGVAQSPRYKIIEKRQSVAFWCNPISGHATLYWYQQILGQGPKLLIQFQNNGVVDDSQLPKDRFSAERLKGVDSTLKIQPAKLEDSAVYLCASSFDRVLGEQYFGPGTRLTVT.

The J gene is TRBJ2-3, the V gene TRBV10-1; 13 positions agree with TRBD2. V lost 6 bases to trimming and J lost 1 base; unmatched junction nucleotides: 10. The length of the CDR3 is 18 residues. Germline values: CDR1 WNHNN, CDR2 SYGVQD (reference sequence). CDR3 nucleotides: TGCGCCAGCAGCCCCGGGACTAGCGGGAAGGGGGGCACAGATACGCAGTATTTT. Translated, it gives CASSPGTSGKGGTDTQYF.

CDR3 loop: CASSMGGTHSSYNEQFF. The CDR3 coding sequence is TGTGCCAGTAGTATGGGGGGGACTCACAGCTCCTACAATGAGCAGTTCTTC. The V gene is TRBV19, the J gene TRBJ2-1, with 7 nucleotides matching TRBD2. J lost 0 bases, V lost 3 bases, and 8 bases had no gene match. CDR1 and CDR2 from the germline V gene are LNHDA and SQIVND (reference sequence). This CDR3 is built from 17 residues.

This chain connects TRBV5-8 to TRBJ1-1; 8 nucleotides line up with TRBD1. CDR1 and CDR2 (germline): SGHTS, YDEGEE. After removal of 1 base from V and 5 bases from J, the junction contained 4 bases not matched to a gene. The CDR3 extends over 14 amino acids. CDR3: CASSLQGARTEAFF. The CDR3, as DNA: TGTGCCAGCAGCTTGCAGGGGGCTAGGACTGAAGCTTTCTTT.

The gene calls are TRBV10-2 and TRBJ2-5, with 7 nucleotides matching TRBD2. The junction had 4 bases not matched to a gene; V was cut back by 4 bases and J by 2 bases. The CDR3 is 14 amino acids. Germline-derived CDR1 and CDR2 are WSHSY and SAAADI. CDR3 protein: CASSAAGKQETQYF. CDR3 DNA sequence: TGCGCCAGCAGTGCAGCGGGAAAGCAAGAGACCCAGTACTTC.

The rearrangement links TRBV6-1 to TRBJ2-1; the D gene is possibly TRBD2 (6 bases). The CDR3 consists of 13 residues. V gave up 6 bases and J gave up 9 bases, with 15 bases separating them. Looked up from germline, CDR1 is MNHNS and CDR2 is SASEGT. The CDR3 DNA reads as TGTGCCAGCAGCGGTAAACTAGCTGTTGAGCAGTTCTTC. Translation: CASSGKLAVEQFF.

The CDR3 nucleotides are TGTGCCAGCAGGGACCCAGGGGGGACGAGTAGCACAGATACGCAGTATTTT. This translates into CASRDPGGTSSTDTQYF. The V and J genes are TRBV28 and TRBJ2-3; the D gene is possibly TRBD1 (7 bases). V dropped 6 bases and J dropped 0 bases, with 19 bases sitting between them. Germline lookup yields CDR1 MDHEN and CDR2 SYDVKM. This CDR3 spans 17 amino acids.

The chain joins TRBV13 to TRBJ2-5; TRBD2 matches 7 bases. V lost 11 bases, J lost 0 bases, and 12 bases stayed unmatched. CDR1 is PRHDT and CDR2 is FYEKMQ in the germline V gene (reference sequence). CDR3 size: 15 residues. The CDR3 DNA sequence: TGTGCCGGGGTCTTGGGCGGGAGCGACCAAGAGACCCAGTACTTC. It translates to CAGVLGGSDQETQYF. Based on the CDR3 plus reference TRBV13 and TRBJ2-5, the full variable domain is AAGVIQSPRHLIKEKRETATLKCYPIPRHDTVYWYQQGPGQDPQFLISFYEKMQSDKGSIPDRFSAQQFSDYHSELNMSSLELGDSALYFCAGVLGGSDQETQYFGPGTRLLVL.

The chain employs TRBV28 and TRBJ1-1; 7 positions agree with TRBD1. Germline values: CDR1 MDHEN, CDR2 SYDVKM. The junction had 16 bases not matched to a gene; V was cut back by 7 bases and J by 5 bases. The CDR3 is 16 residues long. The CDR3 nucleotides read TGTGCCAGCACCCGAGGAGGGGGCGCTTTGTTTACTGAAGCTTTCTTT. It encodes CASTRGGGALFTEAFF.

This chain uses TRBV15 with TRBJ2-7, with TRBD1 as a possible D gene (6 bases). Germline-derived CDR1 and CDR2 are LNHNV and YYDKDF (reference sequence). The CDR3 is made up of 14 amino acids. V lost 1 base and J lost 2, with 9 bases in between. CDR3 DNA: TGTGCCACCAGCAGAGGGGACAACCCCTACGAGCAGTACTTC. Translated: CATSRGDNPYEQYF.

The rearrangement uses TRBV7-9 and TRBJ1-2; D might be TRBD1 (5 bases). Deletions cut 5 bases from V and 6 bases from J, with 25 bases between. The CDR3 sequence is 17 residues long. Germline assignment: CDR1 SEHNR and CDR2 FQNEAQ (reference sequence). CDR3 sequence (DNA): TGTGCCAGCAGCCCCGGGCCGGGACCCGGGGACTTGGATGGCTACACCTTC. Residues: CASSPGPGPGDLDGYTF.

The genes are TRBV6-6 and TRBJ1-5, with a possible D match to TRBD1 (6 bases). V was pared by 5 bases and J by 0 bases, with 14 bases between. Germline V gene lookup returns CDR1 MNHNY and CDR2 SVGAGI (reference sequence). The CDR3 loop spans 16 amino acids. The CDR3: CASSKGGGYSNQPQHF. The CDR3 bases are TGTGCCAGCAGTAAGGGGGGGGGCTATAGCAATCAGCCCCAGCATTTT.

The J gene is TRBJ2-3, the V gene TRBV19, with 8 nucleotides matching TRBD1. With V trimmed by 2 bases and J by 4 bases, 2 bases remained unmatched. The CDR3 totals 14 residues. Germline CDR1 LNHDA, CDR2 SQIVND (reference sequence). As DNA, the CDR3 is TGTGCCAGTAGTATAAAACAGGGGGCAGATACGCAGTATTTT. Protein sequence: CASSIKQGADTQYF.

V and J are TRBV6-1 and TRBJ1-1; D gene ambiguous. Looked up from germline, CDR1 is MNHNS and CDR2 is SASEGT. The CDR3 has 14 amino acids. The V end lost 4 bases, the J end lost 0 bases, and 9 bases lay between the germline ends. CDR3 sequence: CASSGSQMNTEAFF. The CDR3, as DNA: TGTGCCAGCAGTGGGAGTCAGATGAACACTGAAGCTTTCTTT.

Only a few counts were recorded for this clone. In the same sample, other DNA sequences code for this CDR3. The chain couples TRBV7-3 to TRBJ2-5; perhaps TRBD2 as D (5 bases). The CDR3 sequence is 13 residues long. Per the germline V gene, CDR1 is SGHTA and CDR2 is FQGTGA. V was pared by 2 bases and J by 5 bases, with 9 bases between. CDR3 loop: CASSLGGWETQYF. For the CDR3, the DNA is TGTGCCAGCAGCTTAGGAGGATGGGAGACCCAGTACTTC.

The J gene is TRBJ1-2, the V gene TRBV27; weak D call: TRBD1 (5 bases). The V gene's germline CDR1 is MNHEY and CDR2 SMNVEV (reference sequence). V shed 3 bases and J shed 6 bases, with 17 bases lying between them. There are 15 residues in the CDR3. The CDR3 DNA is TGTGCCAGCAGTTTGACGGCGCGGGGGGTCAATGGCTACACCTTC. It codes for CASSLTARGVNGYTF.

V usage is TRBV11-2 and J usage is TRBJ1-5; D perhaps matches TRBD1 (6 bases). This CDR3 has 15 amino acids. The V end was cut by 2 bases, the J end by 6 bases, with 14 bases between. Per the germline V gene, CDR1 is SGHAT and CDR2 is FQNNGV. CDR3 loop: CASSLNGQGPQPQHF. The CDR3 region has the DNA TGTGCCAGCAGCTTAAATGGGCAGGGGCCTCAGCCCCAGCATTTT.

This clone was seen only once. The chain is built from TRBV10-2 and TRBJ2-2, with no clear D. The CDR3 is made up of 14 amino acids. Germline CDR1 WSHSY, CDR2 SAAADI. V was shortened by 5 bases and J by 4 bases, with 11 bases between the two germline ends. The CDR3 region is CASSWSNPTGELFF. The CDR3 coding sequence is TGCGCCAGCAGTTGGAGTAACCCCACCGGGGAGCTGTTTTTT.

This clone has only one observation. J is TRBJ2-7 and V is TRBV28; 11 positions agree with TRBD1. The CDR3 covers 15 residues. CDR1 and CDR2 (germline): MDHEN, SYDVKM. Trimming removed 6 bases from V and 3 bases from J; junction bases left unmatched: 7. CDR3 amino acids: CASSSSGQGDYEQYF. The CDR3 region has the DNA TGTGCCAGCAGCTCATCGGGACAGGGGGACTACGAGCAGTACTTC. Supplemented by reference TRBV28 and TRBJ2-7, the full variable domain reads DVKVTQSSRYLVKRTGEKVFLECVQDMDHENMFWYRQDPGLGLRLIYFSYDVKMKEKGDIPEGYSVSREKKERFSLILESASTNQTSMYLCASSSSGQGDYEQYFGPGTRLTVT.

This rearrangement joins TRBV7-2 to TRBJ2-7, with 14 bases that match TRBD2. CDR1 and CDR2 (germline): SGHTA, FQGNSA. This CDR3 region has 15 residues. V shed 5 bases, J shed 2 bases, and the junction held 2 bases outside the gene matches. The chain's CDR3 is CASSQGLAGAYEQYF. The CDR3 coding sequence is TGTGCCAGCAGCCAGGGACTAGCGGGAGCCTACGAGCAGTACTTC.

This clone was counted a single time. The chain combines TRBV27 with TRBJ2-2; 12 bases are a match to TRBD2. Germline V gene lookup returns CDR1 MNHEY and CDR2 SMNVEV (reference sequence). The CDR3 has 18 amino acids. V lost 5 bases, J lost 3 bases, and 10 bases stayed unmatched. In DNA form, the CDR3 reads TGTGCCAGCAGTGCCCCCCTAAGACTAGCGGGGGACACCGGGGAGCTGTTTTTT. Residues: CASSAPLRLAGDTGELFF.

The rearrangement joins TRBV5-1 to TRBJ1-2; possible D gene TRBD1, 5 bases. V was clipped by 4 bases and J by 7 bases, with 17 bases between them. The germline V gene has CDR1 SGHRS and CDR2 YFSETQ. The CDR3 contains 14 residues. CDR3 nucleotide sequence: TGCGCCAGCAGCCGCAGTATGACAGAACCTGGCTACACCTTC. Translating it yields CASSRSMTEPGYTF.

The chain has TRBV5-6 and TRBJ1-1, with a possible D match to TRBD1 (5 bases). The germline V gene has CDR1 SGHDT and CDR2 YYEEEE. Trimming took 0 bases from V and 6 from J, leaving 15 bases between them. The CDR3 contains 15 residues. DNA for the CDR3: TGTGCCAGCAGCTTGGGTTGGCCGGGGGACCCTGAAGCTTTCTTT. Its protein is CASSLGWPGDPEAFF.